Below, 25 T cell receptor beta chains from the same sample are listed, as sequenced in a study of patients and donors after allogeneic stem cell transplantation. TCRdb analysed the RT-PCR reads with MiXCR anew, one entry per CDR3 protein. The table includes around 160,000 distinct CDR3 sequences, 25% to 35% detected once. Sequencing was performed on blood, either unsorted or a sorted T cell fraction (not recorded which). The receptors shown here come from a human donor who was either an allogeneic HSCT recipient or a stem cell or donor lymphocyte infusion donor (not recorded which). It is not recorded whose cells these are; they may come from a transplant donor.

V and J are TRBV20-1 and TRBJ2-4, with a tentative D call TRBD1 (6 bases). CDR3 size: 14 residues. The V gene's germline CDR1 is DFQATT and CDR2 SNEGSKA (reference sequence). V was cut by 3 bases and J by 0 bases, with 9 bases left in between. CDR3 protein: CSASHREAKNIQYF. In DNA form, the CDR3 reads TGCAGTGCTAGCCACAGGGAAGCCAAAAACATTCAGTACTTC.

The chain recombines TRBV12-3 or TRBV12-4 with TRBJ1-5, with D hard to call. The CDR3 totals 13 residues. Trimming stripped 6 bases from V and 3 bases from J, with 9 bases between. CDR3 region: CASRWAINQPQHF. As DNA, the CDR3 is TGTGCCAGCAGATGGGCTATCAATCAGCCCCAGCATTTT.

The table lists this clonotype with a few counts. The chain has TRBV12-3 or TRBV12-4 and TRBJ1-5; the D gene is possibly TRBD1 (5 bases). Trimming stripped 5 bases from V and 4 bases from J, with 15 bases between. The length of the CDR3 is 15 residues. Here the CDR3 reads CASSPGQGLNQPQHF. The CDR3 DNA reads TGTGCCAGCAGTCCCGGGCAGGGTTTGAATCAGCCCCAGCATTTT.

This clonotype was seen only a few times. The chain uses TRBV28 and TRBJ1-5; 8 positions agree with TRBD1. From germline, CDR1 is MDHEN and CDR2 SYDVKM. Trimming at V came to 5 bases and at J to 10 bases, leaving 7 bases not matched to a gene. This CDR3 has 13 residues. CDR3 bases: TGTGCCAGCAGTAATAACAGGGGGGTTCCCCAGCATTTT. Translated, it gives CASSNNRGVPQHF.

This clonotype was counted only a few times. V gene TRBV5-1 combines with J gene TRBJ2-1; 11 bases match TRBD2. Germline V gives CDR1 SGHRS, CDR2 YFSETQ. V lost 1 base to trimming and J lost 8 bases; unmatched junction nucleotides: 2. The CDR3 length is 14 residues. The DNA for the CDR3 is TGCGCCAGCAGCTTGTTAGCGGGAGGGGATGAGCAGTTCTTC. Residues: CASSLLAGGDEQFF.

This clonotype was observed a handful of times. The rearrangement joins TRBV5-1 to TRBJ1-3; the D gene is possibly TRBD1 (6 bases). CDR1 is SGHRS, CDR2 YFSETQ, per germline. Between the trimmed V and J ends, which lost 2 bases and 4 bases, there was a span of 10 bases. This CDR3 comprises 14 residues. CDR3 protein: CASSFGTTGNTIYF. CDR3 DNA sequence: TGCGCCAGCAGCTTCGGGACAACAGGAAACACCATATATTTT.

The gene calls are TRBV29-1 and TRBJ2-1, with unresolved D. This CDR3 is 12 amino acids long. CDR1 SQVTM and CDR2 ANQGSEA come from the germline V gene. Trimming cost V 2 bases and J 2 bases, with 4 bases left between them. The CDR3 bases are TGCAGCGTTGAAAACGCCTACAATGAGCAGTTCTTC. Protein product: CSVENAYNEQFF.

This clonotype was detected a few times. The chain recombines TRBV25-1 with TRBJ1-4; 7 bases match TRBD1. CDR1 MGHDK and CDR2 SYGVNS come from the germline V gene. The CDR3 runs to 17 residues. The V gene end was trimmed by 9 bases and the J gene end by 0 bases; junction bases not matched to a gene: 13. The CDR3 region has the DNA TGTGCCAGACCCCCTAAGGACAGGACAGCAACTAATGAAAAACTGTTTTTT. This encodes CARPPKDRTATNEKLFF.

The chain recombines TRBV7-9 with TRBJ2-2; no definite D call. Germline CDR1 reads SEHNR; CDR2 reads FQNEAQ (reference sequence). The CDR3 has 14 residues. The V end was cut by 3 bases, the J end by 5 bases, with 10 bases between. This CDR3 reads CASSFIGTTGELFF. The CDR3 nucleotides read TGTGCCAGCAGCTTTATAGGAACGACCGGGGAGCTGTTTTTT.

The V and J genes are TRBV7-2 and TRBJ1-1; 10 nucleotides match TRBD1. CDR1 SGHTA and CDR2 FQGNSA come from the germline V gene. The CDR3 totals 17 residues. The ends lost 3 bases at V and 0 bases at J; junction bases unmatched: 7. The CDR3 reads CASSFPGQGSVNTEAFF. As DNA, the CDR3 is TGTGCCAGCAGCTTCCCGGGACAGGGGTCCGTGAACACTGAAGCTTTCTTT.

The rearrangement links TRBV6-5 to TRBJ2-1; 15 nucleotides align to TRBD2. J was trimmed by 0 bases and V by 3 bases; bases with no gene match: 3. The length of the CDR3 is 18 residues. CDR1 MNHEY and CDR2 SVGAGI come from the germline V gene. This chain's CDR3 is CASSYWTSGRASYNEQFF. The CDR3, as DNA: TGTGCCAGCAGTTATTGGACTAGCGGGAGGGCCTCCTACAATGAGCAGTTCTTC.

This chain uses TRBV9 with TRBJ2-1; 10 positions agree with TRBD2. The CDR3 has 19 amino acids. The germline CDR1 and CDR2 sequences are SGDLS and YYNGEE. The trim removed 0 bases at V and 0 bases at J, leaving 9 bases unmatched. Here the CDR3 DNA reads TGTGCCAGCAGCGTAGGGGGCACTAGCGGGAAGAGCTCCTACAATGAGCAGTTCTTC. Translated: CASSVGGTSGKSSYNEQFF.

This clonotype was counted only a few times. CDR3 DNA sequence: TGTGCCACCAGCCCGACAGACCCCGGTTATGGCTATGGCTACACCTTC. It translates to CATSPTDPGYGYGYTF. The chain has TRBV15 and TRBJ1-2; the D gene is possibly TRBD1 (5 bases). Germline CDR1 is LNHNV and CDR2 is YYDKDF (reference sequence). The ends were cut back, 5 bases at V and 4 bases at J, with 20 bases in the middle. The CDR3 totals 16 residues.

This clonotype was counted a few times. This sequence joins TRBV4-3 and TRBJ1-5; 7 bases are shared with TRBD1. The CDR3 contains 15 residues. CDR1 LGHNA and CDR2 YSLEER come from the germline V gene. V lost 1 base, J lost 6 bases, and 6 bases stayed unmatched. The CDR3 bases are TGCGCCAGCAGCCAAGTTGCGACAGGGTCTCAGCCCCAGCATTTT. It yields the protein CASSQVATGSQPQHF.

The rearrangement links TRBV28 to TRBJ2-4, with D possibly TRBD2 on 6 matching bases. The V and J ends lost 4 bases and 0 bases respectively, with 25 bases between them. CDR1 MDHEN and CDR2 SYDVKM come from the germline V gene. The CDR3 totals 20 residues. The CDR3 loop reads CASSSGQIDSGFLAKNIQYF. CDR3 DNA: TGTGCCAGCAGTTCAGGACAAATAGATAGCGGTTTCCTAGCCAAAAACATTCAGTACTTC.

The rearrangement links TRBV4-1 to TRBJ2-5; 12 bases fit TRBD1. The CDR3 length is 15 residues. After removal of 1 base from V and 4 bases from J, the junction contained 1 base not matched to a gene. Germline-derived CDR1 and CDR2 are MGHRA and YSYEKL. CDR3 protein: CASSQGDRGRETQYF. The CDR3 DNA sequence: TGCGCCAGCAGCCAAGGGGACAGGGGGCGAGAGACCCAGTACTTC.

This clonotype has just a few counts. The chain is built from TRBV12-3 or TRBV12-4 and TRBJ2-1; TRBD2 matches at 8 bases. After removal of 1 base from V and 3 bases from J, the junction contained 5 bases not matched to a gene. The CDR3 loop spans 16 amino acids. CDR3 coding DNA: TGTGCCAGCAGTTTAGGTCGGACTAGCAGCTACAATGAGCAGTTCTTC. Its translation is CASSLGRTSSYNEQFF.

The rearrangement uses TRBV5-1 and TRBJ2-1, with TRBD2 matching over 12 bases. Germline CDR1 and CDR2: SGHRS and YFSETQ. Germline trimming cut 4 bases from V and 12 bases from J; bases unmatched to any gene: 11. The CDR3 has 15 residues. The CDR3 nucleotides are TGCGCCAGCAGCCCGACTAGCGGGAGCCCCCCGACGCAGTTCTTC. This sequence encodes CASSPTSGSPPTQFF.

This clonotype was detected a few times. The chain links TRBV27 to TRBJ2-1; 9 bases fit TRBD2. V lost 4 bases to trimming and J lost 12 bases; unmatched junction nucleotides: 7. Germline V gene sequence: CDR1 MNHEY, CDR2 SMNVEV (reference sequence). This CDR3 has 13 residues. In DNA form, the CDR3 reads TGTGCCAGCAGTTCTAGCGGGACTCTCGTGCAGTTCTTC. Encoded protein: CASSSSGTLVQFF.

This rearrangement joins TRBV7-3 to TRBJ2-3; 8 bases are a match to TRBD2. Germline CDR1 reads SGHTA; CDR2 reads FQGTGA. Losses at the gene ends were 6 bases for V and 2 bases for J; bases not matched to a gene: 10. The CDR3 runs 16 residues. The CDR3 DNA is TGTGCCAGCAGTCGGGGACTAGTGAGATACACAGATACGCAGTATTTT. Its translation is CASSRGLVRYTDTQYF.

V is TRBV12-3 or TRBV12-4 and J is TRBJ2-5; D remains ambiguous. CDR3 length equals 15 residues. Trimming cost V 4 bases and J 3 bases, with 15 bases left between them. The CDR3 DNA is TGTGCCAGCAGTTCATACGGCGTCGGCGAAGAGACCCAGTACTTC. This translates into CASSSYGVGEETQYF.

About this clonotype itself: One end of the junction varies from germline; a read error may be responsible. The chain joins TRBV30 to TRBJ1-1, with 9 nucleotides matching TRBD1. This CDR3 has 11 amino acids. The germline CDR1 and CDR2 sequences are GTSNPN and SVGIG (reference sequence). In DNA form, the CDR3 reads TGTGCCTGCCGTGACAGGGGGAAGGAGGTCTTT. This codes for CACRDRGKEVF. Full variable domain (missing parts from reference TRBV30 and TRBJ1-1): SQTIHQWPATLVQPVGSPLSLECTVEGTSNPNLYWYRQAAGRGLQLLFYSVGIGQISSEVPQNLSASRPQDRQFILSSKKLLLSDSGFYLCACRDRGKEVFGQGTRLTVV.

Here the CDR3 DNA reads TGTGCCAGCAGTTACGACCGGGAAAAACTGTTTTTT. Its translation: CASSYDREKLFF. The chain combines TRBV6-5 with TRBJ1-4, with D unclear. Germline V gene lookup returns CDR1 MNHEY and CDR2 SVGAGI. Trimming stripped 2 bases from V and 8 bases from J, with 6 bases between. This CDR3 has 12 amino acids.

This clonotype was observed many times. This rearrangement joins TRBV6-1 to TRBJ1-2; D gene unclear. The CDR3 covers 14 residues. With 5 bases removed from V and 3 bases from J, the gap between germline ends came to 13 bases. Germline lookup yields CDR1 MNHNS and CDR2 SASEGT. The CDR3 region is CASSSFDRYYGYTF. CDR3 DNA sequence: TGTGCCAGCAGTTCCTTCGACCGGTACTATGGCTACACCTTC.

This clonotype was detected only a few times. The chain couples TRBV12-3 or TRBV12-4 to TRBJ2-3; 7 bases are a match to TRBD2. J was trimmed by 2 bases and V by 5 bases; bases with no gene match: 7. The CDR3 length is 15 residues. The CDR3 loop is CASSPQLATTDTQYF. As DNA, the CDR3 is TGTGCCAGCAGTCCACAACTAGCGACCACAGATACGCAGTATTTT.